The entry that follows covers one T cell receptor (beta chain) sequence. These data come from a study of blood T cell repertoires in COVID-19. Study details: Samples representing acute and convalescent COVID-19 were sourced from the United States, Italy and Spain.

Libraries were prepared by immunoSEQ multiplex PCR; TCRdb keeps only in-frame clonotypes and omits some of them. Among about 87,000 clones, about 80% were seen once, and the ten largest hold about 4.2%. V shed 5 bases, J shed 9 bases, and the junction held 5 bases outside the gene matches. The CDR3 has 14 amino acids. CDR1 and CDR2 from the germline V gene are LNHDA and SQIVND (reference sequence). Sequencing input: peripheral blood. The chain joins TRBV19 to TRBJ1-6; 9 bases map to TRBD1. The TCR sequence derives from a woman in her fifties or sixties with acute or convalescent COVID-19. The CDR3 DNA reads TGTGCCAGTAGTCGGACAGGGGAGGCTTCACCCCTCCACTTT. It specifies CASSRTGEASPLHF.